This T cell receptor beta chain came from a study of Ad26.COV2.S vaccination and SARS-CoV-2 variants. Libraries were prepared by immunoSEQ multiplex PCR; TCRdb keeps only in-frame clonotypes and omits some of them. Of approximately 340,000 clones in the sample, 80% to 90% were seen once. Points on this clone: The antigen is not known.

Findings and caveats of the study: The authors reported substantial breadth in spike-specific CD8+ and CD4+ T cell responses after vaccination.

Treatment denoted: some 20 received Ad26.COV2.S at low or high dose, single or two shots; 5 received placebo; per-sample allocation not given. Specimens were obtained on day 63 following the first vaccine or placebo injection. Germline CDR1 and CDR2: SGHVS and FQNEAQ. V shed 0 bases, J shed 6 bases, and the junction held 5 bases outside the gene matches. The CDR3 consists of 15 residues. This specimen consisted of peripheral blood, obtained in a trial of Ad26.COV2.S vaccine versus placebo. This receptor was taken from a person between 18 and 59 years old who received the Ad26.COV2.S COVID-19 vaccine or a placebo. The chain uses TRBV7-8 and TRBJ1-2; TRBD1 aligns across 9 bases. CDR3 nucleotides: TGTGCCAGCAGCTTAGCTCTACAGGGGGCTAATGGCTACACCTTC. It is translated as CASSLALQGANGYTF.